This section outlines one TCR beta chain sequence together with its context. Its matching antigen is unknown. This entry is derived from a study of cytomegalovirus exposure and HLA in healthy donors. Study background: Unique TCRs from HLA-typed donors, 80 million to 100 million of them, were held in an early data release. Notes on the study in general: Upon later analysis, TCR association rates were observed to vary by HLA locus, being highest for DRB1 and lowest for HLA-C. Several of the most significant clusters appeared, in a later analysis, to be linked to common viral pathogens. TCR beta V- and J-gene trimming, according to a later analysis, was linked to a missense DCLRE1C variant.

The PCR made use of 60 Vbeta and 13 Jbeta primers. TCRdb keeps only in-frame clones here, not all; method: immunoSEQ multiplex PCR. Of roughly 200,000 clones listed, about four fifths were seen once; the top ten hold 12% to 15%. J gave up 5 bases and V 3 bases, and 14 bases lay outside the gene matches. The CDR3 runs 16 residues. From germline, CDR1 is GTSNPN and CDR2 SVGIG (reference sequence). The specimen was PBMCs. This sequence was found in a woman aged 30 to 39 in good health and CMV-seropositive. The V gene is TRBV30, the J gene TRBJ2-5, with 8 positions matching TRBD1. The CDR3 sequence: CAWRSPAAGGRETQYF. DNA for the CDR3: TGTGCCTGGAGGTCCCCCGCAGCAGGGGGCCGGGAGACCCAGTACTTC.